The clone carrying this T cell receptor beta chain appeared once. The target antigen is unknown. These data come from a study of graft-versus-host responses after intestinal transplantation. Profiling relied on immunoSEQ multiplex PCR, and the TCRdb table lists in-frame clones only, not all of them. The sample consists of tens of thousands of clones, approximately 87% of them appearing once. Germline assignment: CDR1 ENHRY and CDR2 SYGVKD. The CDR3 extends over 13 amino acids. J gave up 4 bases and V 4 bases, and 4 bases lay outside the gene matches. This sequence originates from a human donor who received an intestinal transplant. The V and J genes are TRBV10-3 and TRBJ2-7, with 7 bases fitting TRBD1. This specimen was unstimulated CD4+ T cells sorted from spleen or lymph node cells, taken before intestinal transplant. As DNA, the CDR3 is TGTGCCATCAGTGCGGGACAGAAGTACGAGCAGTACTTC. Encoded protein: CAISAGQKYEQYF.